Listed here are 5 T cell receptor beta chains from one sample, sequenced in a study of T cells expressing NK-cell markers. Reprocessing the 5' RACE reads, TCRdb reports a single entry for every CDR3 protein and omits DNA. The sample includes roughly 350,000 distinct CDR3 sequences. Sequencing input: blood T cells: a sorted CD56 or NKG2C T cell subset, CD4+ or CD8+ T cells, or bulk PBMC T cells (not recorded which). These receptors all come from a man aged 18 to 70 in good health.

This chain uses TRBV12-3 or TRBV12-4 with TRBJ2-1; TCRdb's D call of TRBD1 is untestable without DNA. This CDR3 spans 14 amino acids. CDR3 residues: CASSSYTGHNEQFF.

The gene calls are TRBV27 and TRBJ2-5; TCRdb calls TRBD2, which cannot be checked without DNA. Per germline, CDR1 MNHEY and CDR2 SMNVEV (reference sequence). This CDR3 has 15 residues. The CDR3 here is CASSWRGGRQETQYF.

The rearrangement links TRBV20-1 to TRBJ2-1; with no DNA, the TCRdb D assignment of TRBD1 cannot be verified. The germline V gene has CDR1 DFQATT and CDR2 SNEGSKA (reference sequence). This CDR3 is built from 15 residues. The CDR3 sequence: CSARSDRGTYNEQFF.

V gene TRBV7-9 combines with J gene TRBJ1-2; checking the TCRdb D call of TRBD1 is not possible without DNA. CDR1 is SEHNR and CDR2 is FQNEAQ in the germline V gene (reference sequence). The CDR3 is 13 residues long. The CDR3 sequence is CASSVRGAGGYTF.

This chain links TRBV27 with TRBJ2-7; TCRdb designates TRBD2, a call that cannot be tested without DNA. The CDR3 covers 16 residues. CDR1 and CDR2 (germline): MNHEY, SMNVEV (reference sequence). The CDR3 protein is CASSSKVRGTAYEQYF.